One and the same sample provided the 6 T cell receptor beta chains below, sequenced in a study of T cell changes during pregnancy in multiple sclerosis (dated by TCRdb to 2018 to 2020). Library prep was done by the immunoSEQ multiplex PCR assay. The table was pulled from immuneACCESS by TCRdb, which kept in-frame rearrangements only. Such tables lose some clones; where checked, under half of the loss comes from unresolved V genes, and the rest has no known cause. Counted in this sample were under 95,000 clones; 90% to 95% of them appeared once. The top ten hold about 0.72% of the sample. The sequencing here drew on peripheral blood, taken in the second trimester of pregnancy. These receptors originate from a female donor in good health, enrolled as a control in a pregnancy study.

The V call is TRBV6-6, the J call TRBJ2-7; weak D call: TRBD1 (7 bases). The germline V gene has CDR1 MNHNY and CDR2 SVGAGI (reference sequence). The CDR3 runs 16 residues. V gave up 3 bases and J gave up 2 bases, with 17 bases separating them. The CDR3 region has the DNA TGTGCCAGCAGTTATCAGGCAGGCAGGGGGGCCTACGAGCAGTACTTC. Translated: CASSYQAGRGAYEQYF.

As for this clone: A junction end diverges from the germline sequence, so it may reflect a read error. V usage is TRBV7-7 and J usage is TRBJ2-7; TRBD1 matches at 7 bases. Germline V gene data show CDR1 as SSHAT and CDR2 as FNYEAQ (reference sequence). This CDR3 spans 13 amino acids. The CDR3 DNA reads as TGTGCTAGCAGCTCCGTGACAGGGACCGAGCAGTACTTC. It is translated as CASSSVTGTEQYF.

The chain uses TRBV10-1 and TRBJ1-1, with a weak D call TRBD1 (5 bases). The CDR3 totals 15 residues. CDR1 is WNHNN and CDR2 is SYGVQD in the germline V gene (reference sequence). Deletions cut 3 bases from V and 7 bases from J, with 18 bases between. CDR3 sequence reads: CASSEGAARNGEAFF. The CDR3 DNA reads TGCGCCAGCAGTGAAGGGGCGGCGCGGAACGGTGAAGCTTTCTTT.

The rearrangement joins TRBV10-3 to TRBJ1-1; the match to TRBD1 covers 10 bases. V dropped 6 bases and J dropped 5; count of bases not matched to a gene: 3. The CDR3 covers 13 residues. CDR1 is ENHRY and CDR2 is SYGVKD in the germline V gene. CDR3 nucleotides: TGTGCCATCAGGGGACAGGGGATTACTGAAGCTTTCTTT. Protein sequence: CAIRGQGITEAFF.

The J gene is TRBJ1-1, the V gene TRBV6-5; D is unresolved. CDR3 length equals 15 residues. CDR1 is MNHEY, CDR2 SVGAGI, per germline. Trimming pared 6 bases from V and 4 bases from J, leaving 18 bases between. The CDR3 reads CASRPLDADRTEAFF. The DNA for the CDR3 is TGTGCCAGCAGACCCCTTGACGCGGATCGCACTGAAGCTTTCTTT.

The CDR3, as DNA: TGTGCCAGCAGTGAAAGGGGAGGCTCCTACGAGCAGTACTTC. Translated, it gives CASSERGGSYEQYF. The chain combines TRBV2 with TRBJ2-7; the D gene is possibly TRBD2 (6 bases). The V gene lost 2 bases and the J gene lost 0 bases, with 8 bases spanning the gap. CDR3 size: 14 residues. Germline assignment: CDR1 SNHLY and CDR2 FYNNEI.